The present TCR beta chain was sequenced within a study of chemoradiotherapy in HPV16-positive cancers. The length of the CDR3 is 13 residues. V was pared by 6 bases and J by 3 bases, with 11 bases between. CDR1 and CDR2 from the germline V gene are MNHEY and SVGAGI. Method: immunoSEQ multiplex PCR; TCRdb's copy keeps in-frame clones and lacks some. The sample lists roughly 70,000 clones; about 90% were seen once. The TCR comes from a human donor with HPV-associated anogenital cancer. Here the sequenced sample was blood, taken from a patient who underwent chemoradiotherapy. The chain recombines TRBV6-5 with TRBJ1-2; no clear D gene. The CDR3 DNA reads TGTGCCAGCAGATTACACGGATACTATGGCTACACCTTC. Translated: CASRLHGYYGYTF.